A selection of T cell receptor beta chains follows, all from one sample in a study of blood T cell repertoires in COVID-19. Profiled with immunoSEQ multiplex PCR; TCRdb holds only in-frame clones, not every one. The data hold about 190,000 clones, with 70% to 90% observed a single time. The sequencing sample was made of peripheral blood. Source of these receptors: a woman between 40 and 50 years old who had recovered from COVID-19. Each CDR3 is given with its conserved first and last residue. The order of the fields is V gene, clone size, D gene, J gene, CDR3 protein, CDR3 DNA. The D gene is left open where the match is weak. The listing skips clone size in some rows; elsewhere it reads once, few, many or a size class.

>TRBV11-1|NA|TRBD2|TRBJ2-5
CASSRTSGSNQETQYF
TGTGCCAGCAGCCGGACTAGCGGGAGCAACCAAGAGACCCAGTACTTC
>TRBV11-2|NA|TRBD2|TRBJ2-7
CASSLEGLLAGVGDYEQYF
TGTGCCAGCAGCTTAGAGGGGTTGTTAGCGGGAGTGGGAGACTACGAGCAGTACTTC
>TRBV19|NA|NA|TRBJ2-5
CASSTYGETQYF
TGTGCCAGTAGTACATACGGGGAGACCCAGTACTTC
>TRBV12-3/TRBV12-4|NA|NA|TRBJ2-7
CASSSQVSEQYF
TGTGCCAGCAGTTCACAGGTTTCCGAGCAGTACTTC
>TRBV19|NA|NA|TRBJ2-1
CASRETGFGNEQFF
TGTGCCAGTCGGGAGACAGGGTTTGGCAATGAGCAGTTCTTC
>TRBV19|NA|TRBD1|TRBJ1-2
CAGGPNRGVNYGYTF
TGTGCCGGGGGCCCGAACAGGGGAGTCAACTATGGCTACACCTTC
>TRBV5-1|NA|NA|TRBJ1-1
CASSLERGWTEAFF
TGCGCCAGCAGCTTGGAAAGGGGTTGGACTGAAGCTTTCTTT
>TRBV27|NA|TRBD2|TRBJ2-3
CASTATLAGNTDTQYF
TGTGCCTCGACGGCAACACTAGCGGGAAACACAGATACGCAGTATTTT
>TRBV6-5|NA|NA|TRBJ1-5
CASSAGAVDQPQHF
TGTGCCAGCAGCGCCGGAGCAGTTGATCAGCCCCAGCATTTT
>TRBV4-2|NA|TRBD2|TRBJ2-5
CASSQGSSGEETQYF
TGTGCCAGCAGCCAAGGATCTAGCGGAGAAGAGACCCAGTACTTC
>TRBV19|NA|TRBD1|TRBJ2-5
CASSIADRGETQYF
TGTGCCAGTAGTATAGCGGACAGGGGTGAGACCCAGTACTTC
>TRBV7-3|NA|TRBD2|TRBJ2-1
CASSLMGWGLAGGQIEQFF
TGTGCCAGCAGCTTGATGGGATGGGGACTAGCGGGAGGGCAGATTGAGCAGTTCTTC
>TRBV18|NA|NA|TRBJ1-4
CASSAREGANEKLFF
TGTGCCAGCTCCGCCCGCGAAGGGGCTAATGAAAAACTGTTTTTT
>TRBV2|NA|TRBD1|TRBJ2-7
CASSGTGTIRYF
TGTGCCAGCAGTGGGACAGGGACGATTCGGTACTTC
>TRBV19|NA|NA|TRBJ2-3
CASSPLRTDTQYF
TGTGCCAGTAGTCCCCTCCGTACAGATACGCAGTATTTT
>TRBV7-2|NA|TRBD2|TRBJ2-3
CASSSQTSGRNTQYF
TGTGCCAGCAGCTCGCAGACTAGCGGGAGAAATACGCAGTATTTT
>TRBV2|once|NA|TRBJ1-6
CASSRGSADSPLHF
TGTGCCAGCAGTCGAGGATCTGCGGATTCACCCCTCCACTTT
>TRBV27|NA|TRBD2|TRBJ2-1
CASSPGTSGTSEQFF
TGTGCCAGCAGTCCCGGGACTAGCGGCACAAGTGAGCAGTTCTTC
>TRBV6-5|NA|TRBD1|TRBJ1-2
CASSSQGQLYGYTF
TGTGCCAGCAGTTCTCAGGGACAGCTCTATGGCTACACCTTC
>TRBV28|NA|NA|TRBJ1-6
CASSPGDNSPLHF
TGTGCCAGCAGTCCCGGGGATAATTCACCCCTCCACTTT
>TRBV9|NA|TRBD2|TRBJ2-5
CASRVIAGAAGGLQETQYF
TGTGCCAGCAGAGTTATAGCGGGTGCGGCGGGAGGACTCCAAGAGACCCAGTACTTC
>TRBV30|NA|TRBD2|TRBJ2-3
CAWSVGTSGYRSTDTQYF
TGTGCCTGGAGTGTAGGGACTAGCGGTTATAGGAGCACAGATACGCAGTATTTT
>TRBV29-1|NA|TRBD1|TRBJ1-1
CSAGTGPEAFF
TGCAGCGCTGGGACAGGGCCTGAAGCTTTCTTT
>TRBV18|NA|TRBD2|TRBJ2-1
CASSPTGGPYNEQFF
TGTGCCAGCTCACCAACGGGAGGGCCCTACAATGAGCAGTTCTTC
>TRBV14|many|NA|TRBJ2-4
CASSQGLGRGKNIQYF
TGTGCCAGCAGCCAAGGCCTAGGACGGGGGAAAAACATTCAGTACTTC
>TRBV7-9|NA|TRBD1|TRBJ1-3
CASSWIGTDSGNTIYF
TGTGCCAGCAGCTGGATAGGGACAGACTCTGGAAACACCATATATTTT
>TRBV7-3|NA|TRBD2|TRBJ2-5
CASSPSGLQETQYF
TGTGCCAGCAGCCCTAGCGGACTCCAAGAGACCCAGTACTTC
>TRBV18|NA|NA|TRBJ2-3
CASSTRSSSTDTQYF
TGTGCCAGCTCTACGAGGTCCTCTAGCACAGATACGCAGTATTTT
>TRBV19|NA|NA|TRBJ2-2
CASSIADYGGTGELFF
TGTGCCAGTAGTATAGCTGATTACGGAGGCACCGGGGAGCTGTTTTTT
>TRBV4-1|NA|NA|TRBJ1-4
CASSQEAGEGEKLFF
TGCGCCAGCAGCCAAGAGGCAGGGGAGGGAGAAAAACTGTTTTTT
>TRBV2|few|NA|TRBJ1-2
CASRDSYAAF
TGTGCCAGCAGGGACAGTTACGCTGCCTTC
>TRBV2|NA|NA|TRBJ2-1
CASSEAFEGARFF
TGTGCCAGCAGTGAAGCGTTCGAGGGAGCGCGTTTCTTC
>TRBV6-2/TRBV6-3|once|NA|TRBJ1-1
CASSYSVYGLTEAFF
TGTGCCAGCAGTTACTCGGTTTACGGTTTGACTGAAGCTTTCTTT
>TRBV5-1|NA|NA|TRBJ2-1
CASSLAYARDEQFF
TGCGCCAGCAGCTTGGCCTACGCGCGCGATGAGCAGTTCTTC
>TRBV3-1/TRBV3-2|NA|TRBD2|TRBJ2-1
CASSQPGTSGSNEQFF
TGTGCCAGCAGCCAACCCGGGACTAGCGGGAGCAATGAGCAGTTCTTC
>TRBV19|NA|TRBD1|TRBJ2-7
CASRRTGGVNEQYF
TGTGCCAGTAGGAGGACAGGGGGAGTAAACGAGCAGTACTTC
>TRBV6-1|NA|TRBD2|TRBJ2-7
CASSAIQTAGAVEQYF
TGTGCCAGCAGTGCAATCCAGACGGCGGGAGCGGTCGAGCAGTACTTC
>TRBV4-2|once|NA|TRBJ1-5
CASSQVDSRYNQPQHF
TGTGCCAGCAGCCAAGTGGACAGCCGCTACAATCAGCCCCAGCATTTT
>TRBV6-5|NA|TRBD2|TRBJ2-5
CASSYSGTSGRETQYF
TGTGCCAGCAGTTACTCTGGGACTAGCGGGAGGGAGACCCAGTACTTC
>TRBV2|NA|NA|TRBJ2-3
CASSEVDSGDTQYF
TGTGCCAGCAGTGAGGTGGACTCTGGAGATACGCAGTATTTT
>TRBV19|NA|NA|TRBJ1-6
CASSILRLSYNSPLHF
TGTGCCAGTAGTATTTTGCGGCTCTCCTATAATTCACCCCTCCACTTT
>TRBV28|NA|NA|TRBJ1-1
CASSWWAGEAFF
TGTGCCAGCAGCTGGTGGGCTGGAGAAGCTTTCTTT
>TRBV3-1/TRBV3-2|NA|NA|TRBJ2-2
CASSQDVVRELFF
TGTGCCAGCAGCCAAGATGTAGTGCGGGAGCTGTTTTTT
>TRBV5-1|NA|NA|TRBJ1-1
CASSLDVTENTEAFF
TGCGCCAGCAGCTTGGACGTCACAGAGAACACTGAAGCTTTCTTT
>TRBV25-1|NA|NA|TRBJ1-2
CASSVASGGPEGGYTF
TGTGCCAGCAGTGTCGCCTCGGGGGGGCCGGAGGGTGGCTACACCTTC
>TRBV27|NA|TRBD1|TRBJ1-1
CASRKPQGADTEAFF
TGTGCCAGCAGGAAACCACAGGGGGCCGATACTGAAGCTTTCTTT
>TRBV7-2|NA|NA|TRBJ1-6
CASSLGPTGLLYSPLHF
TGTGCCAGCAGCTTAGGCCCAACGGGACTCCTTTATTCACCCCTCCACTTT
>TRBV29-1|NA|TRBD1|TRBJ2-7
CSVWTGSGHEQYF
TGCAGCGTTTGGACAGGGAGCGGGCACGAGCAGTACTTC
>TRBV30|once|TRBD1|TRBJ1-6
CAWKGTGGFYNSPLHF
TGTGCCTGGAAGGGGACAGGGGGATTCTATAATTCACCCCTCCACTTT
>TRBV24-1|NA|TRBD1|TRBJ1-5
CATSDPRQGAGQPQHF
TGTGCCACCAGTGATCCACGACAGGGGGCGGGTCAGCCCCAGCATTTT
>TRBV18|NA|TRBD2|TRBJ2-1
CASSPPGTSGGSNEQFF
TGTGCCAGCTCACCACCGGGGACTAGCGGGGGCTCCAATGAGCAGTTCTTC
>TRBV2|NA|NA|TRBJ2-3
CASSEIKQTNTDTQYF
TGTGCCAGCAGTGAAATTAAACAGACTAACACAGATACGCAGTATTTT
>TRBV28|NA|NA|TRBJ2-7
CASSFRYEQYF
TGTGCCAGCAGTTTTCGGTACGAGCAGTACTTC
>TRBV30|NA|NA|TRBJ1-2
CAWSDPGVNYGYTF
TGTGCCTGGAGTGACCCCGGGGTAAACTATGGCTACACCTTC
>TRBV20-1|once|NA|TRBJ2-7
CSPEDGYEQYF
TGCAGCCCGGAGGACGGCTACGAGCAGTACTTC